This TCR beta chain was profiled in a study of shared clonotypes between healthy human individuals. Overall study: Donors were a couple of women and a few men aged 18 to 49. CD4 naive and CD4 memory each took three plates per donor, while CD8 naive took two and CD8 memory one.

Once extracted for a subset, genomic DNA was divided evenly among several immunoSEQ plates. Profiled with immunoSEQ multiplex PCR; TCRdb holds only in-frame clones, not every one. The sample has 1.5 million to 2.5 million clones; approximately 94% are singletons. The naive CD8 population came from CD45RO-negative cells selected for CCR7, without terminally differentiated effector memory CD45RA+ cells. This clonotype was obtained from a young man in good health. The sequencing sample was made of naive CD8+ T cells sorted from blood.

The DNA of the CDR3 is TGTGCCAGCAGTCCCTGGGACAGCACTAACTATGGCTACACCTTC. Protein: CASSPWDSTNYGYTF. The rearrangement joins TRBV28 to TRBJ1-2; 7 positions agree with TRBD1. V shed 5 bases and J 0 bases; nucleotides not matched to a gene: 6. The CDR3 is 15 residues long. CDR1 is MDHEN and CDR2 is SYDVKM in the germline V gene.